This TCR beta chain was identified during a study of post-analysis software for immune sequencing data. For the study at large: Relapsing-remitting, secondary progressive and progressive-relapsing courses of multiple sclerosis were included.

The TCR beta cDNA libraries carried unique molecular identifiers. TCRdb fed the PCR reads into MiXCR, producing one record per CDR3 protein. This repertoire shows some 500,000 distinct CDR3 sequences, roughly 45% found once; its top ten account for over 10%. The table lists this clonotype with a few counts. Specimen: blood. The receptor was derived from a girl between 5 and 17 years old with multiple sclerosis.

CDR3 nucleotides: TGTGCCAGCAGTGAGGGACTAGCGGGAATGGAGACCCAGTACTTC. It is translated as CASSEGLAGMETQYF. The rearrangement links TRBV6-1 to TRBJ2-5; 13 bases agree with TRBD2. Germline V gene lookup returns CDR1 MNHNS and CDR2 SASEGT. This CDR3 region has 15 residues. J was trimmed by 5 bases and V by 3 bases; bases with no gene match: 3.